This T cell receptor (beta chain) was recovered during a study of blood T cell repertoires in COVID-19. Study-wide context: COVID-19 samples collected from the United States, Italy and Spain covered acute and convalescent phases. Sources were T cells, B-cell-depleted T cells, or PBMCs; the material itself was cDNA or gDNA.

Original handling: Amplified reference gene primers provided the basis for estimating nucleated cell counts. Libraries were prepared by immunoSEQ multiplex PCR; TCRdb keeps only in-frame clonotypes and omits some of them. Clone size and V and J calls were adopted from that table, with D and trimming inferred from the DNA. Of roughly 41,000 clones listed, more than 70% are singletons. The CDR3 has 14 residues. The V gene's germline CDR1 is ENHRY and CDR2 SYGVKD. V was trimmed by 8 bases and J by 2 bases, leaving 15 bases between them. The sequence derives from a man in his sixties with active COVID-19. The chain carries TRBV10-3 and TRBJ1-1, with a possible D match to TRBD1 (6 bases). The sequenced sample was peripheral blood. CDR3 region: CAISRGRENTEAFF. The CDR3 DNA reads as TGTGCCATCTCTAGGGGGAGAGAAAACACTGAAGCTTTCTTT.